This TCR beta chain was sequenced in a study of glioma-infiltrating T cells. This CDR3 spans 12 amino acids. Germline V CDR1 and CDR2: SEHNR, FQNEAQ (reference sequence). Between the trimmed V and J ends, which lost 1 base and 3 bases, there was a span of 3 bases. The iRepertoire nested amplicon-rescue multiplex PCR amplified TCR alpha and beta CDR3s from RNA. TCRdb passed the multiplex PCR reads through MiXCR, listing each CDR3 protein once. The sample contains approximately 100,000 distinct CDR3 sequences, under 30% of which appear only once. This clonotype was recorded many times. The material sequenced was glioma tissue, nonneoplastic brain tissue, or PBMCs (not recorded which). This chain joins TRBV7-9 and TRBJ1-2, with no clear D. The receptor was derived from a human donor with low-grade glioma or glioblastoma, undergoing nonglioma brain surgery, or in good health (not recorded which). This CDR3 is CASSLVDYGYTF. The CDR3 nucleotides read TGTGCCAGCAGCTTAGTGGACTATGGCTACACCTTC.